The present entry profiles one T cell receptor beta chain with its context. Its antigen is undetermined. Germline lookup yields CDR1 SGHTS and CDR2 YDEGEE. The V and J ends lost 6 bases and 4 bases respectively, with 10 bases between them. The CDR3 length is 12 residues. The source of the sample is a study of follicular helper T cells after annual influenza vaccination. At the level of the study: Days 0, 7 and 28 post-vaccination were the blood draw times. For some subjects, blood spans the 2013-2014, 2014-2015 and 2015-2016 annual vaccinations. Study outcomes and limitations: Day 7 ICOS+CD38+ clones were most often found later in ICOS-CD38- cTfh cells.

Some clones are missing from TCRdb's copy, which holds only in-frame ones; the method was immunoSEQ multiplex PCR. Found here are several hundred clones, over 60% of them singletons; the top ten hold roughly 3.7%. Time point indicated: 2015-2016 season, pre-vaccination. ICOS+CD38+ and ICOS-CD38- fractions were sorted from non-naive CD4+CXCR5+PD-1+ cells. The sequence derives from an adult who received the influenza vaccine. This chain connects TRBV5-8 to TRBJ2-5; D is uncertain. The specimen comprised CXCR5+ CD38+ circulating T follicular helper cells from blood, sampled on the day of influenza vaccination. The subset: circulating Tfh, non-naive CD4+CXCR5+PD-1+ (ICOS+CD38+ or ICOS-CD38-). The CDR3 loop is CASKGQLETQYF. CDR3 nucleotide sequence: TGTGCCAGCAAAGGCCAGCTAGAGACCCAGTACTTC.